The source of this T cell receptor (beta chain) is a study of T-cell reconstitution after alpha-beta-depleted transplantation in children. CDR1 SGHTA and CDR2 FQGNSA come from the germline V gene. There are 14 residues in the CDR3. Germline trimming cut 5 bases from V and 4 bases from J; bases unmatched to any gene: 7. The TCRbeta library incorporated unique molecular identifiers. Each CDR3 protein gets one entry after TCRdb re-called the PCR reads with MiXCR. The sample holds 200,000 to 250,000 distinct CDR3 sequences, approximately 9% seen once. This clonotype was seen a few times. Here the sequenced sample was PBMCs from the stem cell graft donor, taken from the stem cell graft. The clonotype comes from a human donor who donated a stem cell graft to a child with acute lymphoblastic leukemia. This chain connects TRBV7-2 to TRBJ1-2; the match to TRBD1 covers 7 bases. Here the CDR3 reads CASSLGQNLYGYTF. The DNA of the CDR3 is TGTGCCAGCAGCCTGGGACAGAACCTCTATGGCTACACCTTC.